The T cell receptor beta chain described here comes from a study of blood T cell repertoires in COVID-19 (TCRdb year 2020). Regarding the study in general: Collaborator samples came from the United States, Italy and Spain and covered acute and convalescent phases of COVID-19. Sample metadata almost always included a de-identified subject ID, COVID-19 status, age in years and sex. The samples were drawn from the first 160 participants of the ongoing ImmuneRACE study and from roughly 1,300 subjects provided by 6 global collaborators. Where available, HLA class I and class II types were obtained from metadata supplied by the sample provider rather than from assay-based typing. The dataset comprised deeply sampled blood TCRbeta repertoires from subjects exposed to, actively infected with, or recovered from COVID-19. The repertoires were released in a freely available public database meant as a resource for research on the immune response to SARS-CoV-2. The material from the prospective study consisted of cDNA or gDNA derived from T cells, B-cell-depleted T cells, or PBMCs.

Participants in the prospective study were aged about 18 to 95 years, lived in more than 20 United States geographic areas, and enrolled through a virtual design. Cohort assignment in the prospective study relied on participant-reported clinical history from a screening survey and a study questionnaire. For ImmuneRACE Cohort 3, a participant was defined as recovered based on two consecutive negative NP/OP PCR tests, clearance by a healthcare professional, or resolution of symptoms. In the prospective study, whole blood, serum and a nasopharyngeal or oropharyngeal swab were collected from each participant by mobile phlebotomists. Participants in the prospective study had the option to provide additional blood draws and questionnaires over an approximately 2-month period. Before DNA extraction, prospective study blood samples were shipped either frozen or at room temperature. TCRbeta CDR3 regions were amplified from genomic DNA by means of the immunoSEQ Assay, a bias-controlled multiplex PCR. Concerning the study's data processing: The number of nucleated cells in each sample was estimated by amplification of reference gene primers within the assay. To quantify the absolute abundance of each unique TCRbeta CDR3 rearrangement, sequence reads were collapsed and filtered. For each sample, productive Simpson clonality was calculated by taking the square root of Simpson's diversity index across productive rearrangements. The table comes from immuneACCESS by way of TCRdb, which keeps in-frame sequences with V and J called. Part of the clones is missing from these tables; in studies checked, under half for an unresolved V gene and the rest for unknown reasons. The V and J calls and the clone size are those of that table, but D and trimming were determined from the DNA. The sample contains about 310,000 clones, about 88% of them found a single time. Of the sample, roughly a tenth is held by the ten largest clones.

About this clone itself: It has no known antigen specificity. Base-call qualities are not available, and no considerably larger clone is one nucleotide away. Within the sample, other DNA sequences also encode this same CDR3.

General findings and caveats noted by the study authors: How much clinical and demographic metadata was included differed by source and by participant, and the metadata was provided uncurated.

Trimmed from V: 5 bases; trimmed from J: 1 base; junction bases lacking a gene match: 4. From its cysteine to its phenylalanine, the CDR3 spans 15 amino acids. This entry keeps only the CDR3 DNA: 45 bases, framed from base 1. CDR1 and CDR2 are read off the germline V gene as SGHTA and FQGTGA. This TCR was sampled from a woman in her thirties or forties who had recovered from COVID-19. Sequenced sample: PBMCs or T cells enriched from blood (not recorded which). The chain uses TRBV7-3 and TRBJ2-3; TRBD2 lines up with 9 middle nucleotides. CDR3 reads: CASSPRLAGTDTQYF. The DNA sequence follows: TGTGCCAGCAGCCCCCGACTAGCGGGCACAGATACGCAGTATTTT.